This T cell receptor (beta chain) was sequenced for a study of CD4 T cells in relation to SARS-CoV-2 and coronaviruses. Study as a whole: Controls used an HIV-1 Nef peptide pool or no peptide.

Comment on this clone: Antigen: not known.

Trimming left V 2 bases short and J 0 bases short, with 8 bases between. This CDR3 contains 15 residues. Germline V lookup: CDR1 MNHEY, CDR2 SMNVEV (reference sequence). Overall study findings and caveats: No donor gave both pre-pandemic and post-infection samples.

CD4+ T cells from unexposed donors were obtained before the COVID-19 pandemic (2011-2018). The cells were cultured for 10 days before CD4+ T cells were isolated. Testing used SARS-CoV-2 S/N and four cold-coronavirus spikes on unexposed-donor CD4+ T cells, cells permitting. Some clones are missing from TCRdb's copy, which holds only in-frame ones; the method was immunoSEQ multiplex PCR. The repertoire holds about 23,000 clones, approximately 82% seen once, with 29% in the top ten. The specimen was CD4+ T cells from PBMCs, cultured in vitro. V usage is TRBV27 and J usage is TRBJ1-5; D call uncertain. The receptor was derived from a human donor in good health. CDR3 nucleotide sequence: TGTGCCAGCAGTTTAGAGGGCTATAGCAATCAGCCCCAGCATTTT. It translates to CASSLEGYSNQPQHF.